This paragraph reports one T cell receptor beta chain. Its target is unknown. The data belong to a study of T cell responses to AZD1222 COVID-19 vaccine. Germline V gene sequence: CDR1 KGHSH, CDR2 LQKENI. The CDR3 totals 13 residues. V was shortened by 10 bases and J by 0 bases, with 13 bases between the two germline ends. Regarding the study as a whole: CD4 TCRs linked to vaccination spanned spike, dominating at 160-218 and 743-854. Sampled repertoires all dated from after the peak T cell response.

Generated by immunoSEQ multiplex PCR, the TCRdb table keeps only in-frame clones and is missing some. The sample consists of about 39,000 clones, roughly 88% of them appearing once. The TCR comes from an adult who received the MenACWY meningococcal vaccine as a control. This rearrangement joins TRBV18 to TRBJ2-7; possibly TRBD1 or TRBD2 for D (6 bases each). Here the sequenced sample was peripheral blood, taken 28 days after the second dose of the MenACWY control vaccine. The CDR3 loop reads CATTRGGSYEQYF. For the CDR3, the DNA is TGTGCCACCACCAGGGGAGGCTCCTACGAGCAGTACTTC.